Reported below is one T cell receptor (beta chain). At the DNA level, this CDR3 is encoded by other sequences in the same sample as well. The CDR3 is made up of 14 amino acids. V was pared by 4 bases and J by 2 bases, with 3 bases of the junction left unmatched. Germline lookup yields CDR1 SGHTA and CDR2 FQGNSA. This entry belongs to a study of blood T cell repertoires in COVID-19. Profiled with immunoSEQ multiplex PCR; TCRdb holds only in-frame clones, not every one. Among around 120,000 clones listed, around 90% were seen once. This chain joins TRBV7-2 and TRBJ1-2, with 8 positions matching TRBD1. This TCR came from a man aged 45-65 years with active COVID-19. The sample was peripheral blood. The CDR3 DNA is TGTGCCAGCAGCTCCGGGACAGGAAACTATGGCTACACCTTC. Amino acid sequence: CASSSGTGNYGYTF.